This T cell receptor beta chain derives from a study of blood T cell repertoires in COVID-19. Germline V gene data show CDR1 as SGHRS and CDR2 as YFSETQ. The CDR3 spans 15 residues. V was cut by 3 bases and J by 5 bases, with 17 bases left in between. Authors' methods: Amplification with reference gene primers provided the estimates of nucleated cell counts. TCRdb's copy holds only in-frame clones and misses some; the assay was immunoSEQ multiplex PCR. V and J calls and clone size come straight from that table; D and trimming were deduced from the DNA. The repertoire holds around 59,000 clones, with 85% to 90% as singletons.

The origin of this receptor is a man aged 60 to 69 with acute or convalescent COVID-19. The J gene is TRBJ2-5, the V gene TRBV5-1; D not resolved. Sequencing was carried out using peripheral blood. This CDR3 reads CASSSFSTKKETQYF. The CDR3 region has the DNA TGCGCCAGCAGCTCATTTAGTACTAAAAAGGAGACCCAGTACTTC.